A selection of T cell receptor beta chains follows, all from one sample in a study of cytomegalovirus exposure and HLA in healthy donors. Produced via immunoSEQ multiplex PCR; TCRdb's table is partial and in-frame only. In the table there are under 200,000 clones, 79% of which are singletons. Sample: PBMCs. Receptors originate from a woman aged 35 to 49 in good health and CMV-seronegative. Both conserved end residues are part of each CDR3. A D gene is named only where the DNA matches it firmly. Clone size is not always given. Where it is, it says once, few, many or a class for expanded clones.

v_call: TRBV9; j_call: TRBJ1-5; clone_size: .; d_call: .; cdr3_aa: CASSVGEGGNQPQHF; cdr3_nt: TGTGCCAGCAGCGTAGGAGAGGGGGGCAATCAGCCCCAGCATTTT
v_call: TRBV5-6; j_call: TRBJ2-7; clone_size: .; d_call: .; cdr3_aa: CASSLVDGQTYEQYF; cdr3_nt: TGTGCCAGCAGCTTGGTGGACGGACAAACCTACGAGCAGTACTTC
v_call: TRBV7-6; j_call: TRBJ1-2; clone_size: .; d_call: .; cdr3_aa: CASSLKRADWGYTF; cdr3_nt: TGTGCCAGCAGCTTAAAGCGGGCCGACTGGGGCTACACCTTC
v_call: TRBV5-1; j_call: TRBJ2-2; clone_size: .; d_call: .; cdr3_aa: CASSFGGRNLAGELFF; cdr3_nt: TGCGCCAGCAGCTTCGGAGGGAGAAATTTAGCCGGGGAGCTGTTTTTT
v_call: TRBV2; j_call: TRBJ2-3; clone_size: .; d_call: .; cdr3_aa: CASSELPLSLSTDTQYF; cdr3_nt: TGTGCCAGCAGTGAACTACCACTCTCGCTTAGCACAGATACGCAGTATTTT
v_call: TRBV2; j_call: TRBJ2-2; clone_size: once; d_call: .; cdr3_aa: CASSENRLSLGELFF; cdr3_nt: TGTGCCAGCAGTGAGAACAGGCTGTCTTTGGGGGAGCTGTTTTTT
v_call: TRBV5-4; j_call: TRBJ2-1; clone_size: .; d_call: .; cdr3_aa: CASSLGTGRGTYEFF; cdr3_nt: TGTGCCAGCAGCTTGGGTACGGGTAGGGGGACCTACGAGTTCTTC
v_call: TRBV7-9; j_call: TRBJ2-1; clone_size: .; d_call: TRBD1; cdr3_aa: CASSSRTGVGNEQFF; cdr3_nt: TGTGCCAGCAGCTCCCGGACAGGGGTGGGCAATGAGCAGTTCTTC
v_call: TRBV5-1; j_call: TRBJ1-1; clone_size: few; d_call: .; cdr3_aa: CASSRQPGDEAFF; cdr3_nt: TGCGCCAGCAGCAGACAACCGGGAGACGAAGCTTTCTTT
v_call: TRBV7-9; j_call: TRBJ1-5; clone_size: few; d_call: .; cdr3_aa: CASSPGTAAGQPQHF; cdr3_nt: TGTGCCAGCAGCCCCGGGACTGCAGCGGGGCAGCCCCAGCATTTT
v_call: TRBV5-1; j_call: TRBJ1-1; clone_size: .; d_call: .; cdr3_aa: CASSLEARSFTEAFF; cdr3_nt: TGCGCCAGCAGCTTGGAGGCGAGGAGTTTTACTGAAGCTTTCTTT
v_call: TRBV4-1; j_call: TRBJ2-3; clone_size: .; d_call: TRBD2; cdr3_aa: CASSQGGGLATDTQYF; cdr3_nt: TGCGCCAGCAGCCAAGGGGGGGGACTAGCTACAGATACGCAGTATTTT
v_call: TRBV5-6; j_call: TRBJ1-2; clone_size: .; d_call: .; cdr3_aa: CASSRTVDCRYTF; cdr3_nt: TGTGCCAGCAGCCGGACAGTGGACTGTCGCTACACCTTC
v_call: TRBV7-2; j_call: TRBJ2-7; clone_size: .; d_call: .; cdr3_aa: CASSLLTARGDEQYF; cdr3_nt: TGTGCCAGCAGCCTACTTACCGCCAGGGGGGACGAGCAGTACTTC
v_call: TRBV19; j_call: TRBJ2-1; clone_size: .; d_call: TRBD1; cdr3_aa: CASSIRQGNPYNEQFF; cdr3_nt: TGTGCCAGTAGTATACGACAGGGTAACCCCTACAATGAGCAGTTCTTC
v_call: TRBV18; j_call: TRBJ1-1; clone_size: .; d_call: .; cdr3_aa: CASSPAQGHLEAFF; cdr3_nt: TGTGCCAGCTCGCCTGCTCAGGGACACCTTGAAGCTTTCTTT
v_call: TRBV7-9; j_call: TRBJ1-4; clone_size: .; d_call: TRBD1; cdr3_aa: CASSPGGRDEKLFF; cdr3_nt: TGTGCCAGCAGCCCAGGGGGAAGGGATGAAAAACTGTTTTTT
v_call: TRBV2; j_call: TRBJ2-7; clone_size: .; d_call: .; cdr3_aa: CASRARGREQYF; cdr3_nt: TGTGCCAGCAGAGCACGAGGTCGGGAGCAGTACTTC
v_call: TRBV5-6; j_call: TRBJ1-5; clone_size: .; d_call: TRBD1; cdr3_aa: CASSLMRQGAYSNQPQHF; cdr3_nt: TGTGCCAGCAGCTTGATGAGGCAGGGGGCTTATAGCAATCAGCCCCAGCATTTT
v_call: TRBV5-1; j_call: TRBJ2-1; clone_size: .; d_call: .; cdr3_aa: CASSLGTALNEQFF; cdr3_nt: TGCGCCAGCAGCTTGGGTACAGCTCTCAATGAGCAGTTCTTC
v_call: TRBV27; j_call: TRBJ1-3; clone_size: .; d_call: .; cdr3_aa: CASSLGGYEGNTIYF; cdr3_nt: TGTGCCAGCAGTTTAGGAGGGTATGAAGGAAACACCATATATTTT
v_call: TRBV19; j_call: TRBJ1-2; clone_size: .; d_call: .; cdr3_aa: CASRGLSARSYGYTF; cdr3_nt: TGTGCCAGTAGGGGACTCAGCGCGCGGAGCTATGGCTACACCTTC
v_call: TRBV30; j_call: TRBJ1-3; clone_size: .; d_call: .; cdr3_aa: CAWSRSGGNTIYF; cdr3_nt: TGTGCCTGGAGTCGGTCAGGCGGAAACACCATATATTTT
v_call: TRBV11-3; j_call: TRBJ2-1; clone_size: .; d_call: TRBD2; cdr3_aa: CASSFSGGAGEQFF; cdr3_nt: TGTGCCAGCAGCTTTAGCGGGGGGGCGGGTGAGCAGTTCTTC
v_call: TRBV5-5; j_call: TRBJ2-1; clone_size: .; d_call: TRBD1; cdr3_aa: CASRARDSVINEQFF; cdr3_nt: TGTGCCAGCAGGGCCCGGGACAGTGTCATTAATGAGCAGTTCTTC
v_call: TRBV6-1; j_call: TRBJ1-1; clone_size: .; d_call: .; cdr3_aa: CASSEGMTSEAFF; cdr3_nt: TGTGCCAGCAGTGAAGGGATGACAAGTGAAGCTTTCTTT
v_call: TRBV5-4; j_call: TRBJ1-2; clone_size: .; d_call: .; cdr3_aa: CASSLSRGVYGYTF; cdr3_nt: TGTGCCAGCAGCTTGAGCAGGGGCGTCTATGGCTACACCTTC
v_call: TRBV21-1; j_call: TRBJ1-4; clone_size: .; d_call: .; cdr3_aa: CASIGFWDRGEKLFF; cdr3_nt: TGTGCCAGCATCGGGTTCTGGGACAGGGGTGAAAAACTGTTTTTT
v_call: TRBV5-4; j_call: TRBJ2-5; clone_size: .; d_call: .; cdr3_aa: CASSLGGVETQYF; cdr3_nt: TGTGCCAGCAGCTTGGGGGGAGTGGAGACCCAGTACTTC
v_call: TRBV7-9; j_call: TRBJ2-5; clone_size: .; d_call: TRBD1; cdr3_aa: CASSSIERTGVETQYF; cdr3_nt: TGTGCCAGCAGCTCGATAGAGAGGACAGGGGTGGAGACCCAGTACTTC
v_call: TRBV6-1; j_call: TRBJ1-1; clone_size: once; d_call: .; cdr3_aa: CASSLKTEAFF; cdr3_nt: TGTGCCAGCAGTTTAAAAACTGAAGCTTTCTTT
v_call: TRBV19; j_call: TRBJ1-1; clone_size: .; d_call: .; cdr3_aa: CASSIGGRGNTEAFF; cdr3_nt: TGTGCCAGTAGTATTGGGGGCAGGGGGAACACTGAAGCTTTCTTT
v_call: TRBV7-2; j_call: TRBJ2-5; clone_size: .; d_call: .; cdr3_aa: CASTLNRVTQYF; cdr3_nt: TGTGCCAGCACCCTAAATCGCGTGACCCAGTACTTC
v_call: TRBV28; j_call: TRBJ2-6; clone_size: .; d_call: .; cdr3_aa: CASSFRSGANVLTF; cdr3_nt: TGTGCCAGCAGTTTTCGCTCTGGGGCCAACGTCCTGACTTTC
v_call: TRBV27; j_call: TRBJ1-4; clone_size: .; d_call: TRBD1; cdr3_aa: CASSLTTGGNEKLFF; cdr3_nt: TGTGCCAGCAGTTTGACGACAGGGGGGAATGAAAAACTGTTTTTT
v_call: TRBV11-1; j_call: TRBJ1-2; clone_size: .; d_call: TRBD1; cdr3_aa: CASSPRGRVYGYTF; cdr3_nt: TGTGCCAGCAGCCCCAGGGGGCGCGTCTATGGCTACACCTTC
v_call: TRBV6-1; j_call: TRBJ1-6; clone_size: .; d_call: .; cdr3_aa: CASSFKENSPLHF; cdr3_nt: TGTGCCAGCAGCTTTAAGGAGAATTCACCCCTCCACTTT
v_call: TRBV5-4; j_call: TRBJ1-2; clone_size: .; d_call: .; cdr3_aa: CASSLGGGAANYGYTF; cdr3_nt: TGTGCCAGCAGCTTGGGAGGCGGCGCCGCCAACTATGGCTACACCTTC
v_call: TRBV7-9; j_call: TRBJ2-1; clone_size: once; d_call: .; cdr3_aa: CASSLAGVVEQFF; cdr3_nt: TGTGCCAGCAGCTTAGCCGGGGTAGTGGAGCAGTTCTTC
v_call: TRBV5-4; j_call: TRBJ2-3; clone_size: .; d_call: .; cdr3_aa: CASSTTELGTDTQYF; cdr3_nt: TGTGCCAGCAGCACTACGGAACTCGGGACAGATACGCAGTATTTT
v_call: TRBV4-2; j_call: TRBJ2-2; clone_size: once; d_call: TRBD2; cdr3_aa: CASSLLAGDTGELFF; cdr3_nt: TGTGCCAGCAGCCTCCTAGCGGGAGACACCGGGGAGCTGTTTTTT